These T cell receptor beta chains were read from a single sample in a study of blood T cells in healthy people across ages. A single record per CDR3 protein comes from TCRdb applying MiXCR to the 5' RACE reads. The sample yields some 850,000 distinct CDR3 sequences, roughly 24% seen once. These same records also appear under a second study, on T cells of mothers and their children.

Material for sequencing was blood. The source is a boy aged 5 to 17 in good health. Each CDR3 is given with its conserved first and last residue. D genes are given only for firm matches.

.	TRBV12-3/TRBV12-4	TRBJ2-7	CASSPGGDTSYEQYF
.	TRBV19	TRBJ1-4	CASSPWGRSGNEKLFF
TRBD1	TRBV20-1	TRBJ2-5	CSARAPDRYQETQYF
.	TRBV6-1	TRBJ1-1	CASRVALNTEAFF
.	TRBV4-1	TRBJ2-5	CASSATGGGMKTQYF
TRBD2	TRBV7-9	TRBJ2-1	CASRRTSGDTRQFF
TRBD2	TRBV29-1	.	CSVAGTSGGADLVQFF
TRBD1	TRBV5-1	TRBJ2-3	CASSSTGVLTDTQYF
.	TRBV5-1	TRBJ2-7	CASSHASGPSYEQYF
.	TRBV27	.	CASSFRTVGRYNEQFF
.	TRBV9	.	CASSAQQVLRAYEQYF
TRBD1	TRBV7-9	TRBJ1-1	CASSLGDRDPRGFEAFF
.	TRBV7-3	TRBJ2-5	CASSPWGSRQETQYF
.	TRBV9	TRBJ2-3	CASSVDVARGVSTQYF
TRBD1	TRBV5-4	TRBJ2-3	CASSGQGMIDTQYF
.	TRBV10-3	TRBJ2-3	CAISDVSRGTDTQYF
TRBD1	TRBV18	TRBJ1-1	CASSPATGGNTEAFF
.	TRBV3-1	TRBJ1-2	CASSPTNQGYGYTF
TRBD1	TRBV18	TRBJ1-1	CASSPPTGPVTGSGNTEAFF
TRBD2	TRBV20-1	TRBJ2-3	CSARDGTAGGRYF
TRBD2	TRBV5-1	TRBJ2-5	CASSSGGGEAQYF
.	TRBV29-1	.	CSAQLGQLEQFF
.	TRBV12-5	TRBJ1-1	CASGPGLGGPNTEAFF
TRBD2	TRBV29-1	TRBJ2-1	CSGMSGGGSNEQFF
TRBD1	TRBV19	TRBJ2-7	CAVRDRASYEQYF
.	TRBV7-2	TRBJ1-3	CASSLVGAGGNTIYF
TRBD1	TRBV11-2	TRBJ1-1	CASSVKQGASDTEAFF
.	TRBV5-1	TRBJ2-4	CASSLSTRGNIQYF
.	TRBV12-3/TRBV12-4	TRBJ2-1	CASSLNGYNEQFF
TRBD2	TRBV29-1	TRBJ2-5	CSVGETSLSVETQYF
.	TRBV3-1	TRBJ1-2	CASNQARGIGGYTF
TRBD1	TRBV5-1	TRBJ1-4	CASSLAQGVGEKLFF
.	TRBV5-1	TRBJ1-1	CASSLDGVGTEAFF
.	TRBV7-9	TRBJ2-5	CASSPDRPQETQYF
TRBD2	TRBV12-3/TRBV12-4	TRBJ2-3	CASSATSGGTDAQYF
.	TRBV27	TRBJ1-1	CASSWVVGLGTEAFF
TRBD1	TRBV20-1	TRBJ2-5	CSARAPGTGAGQYF
.	TRBV12-3/TRBV12-4	TRBJ2-6	CASSSSAYSGANVLTF
TRBD2	TRBV6-1	TRBJ2-7	CASSTPGLDSYEQYF
TRBD2	TRBV20-1	TRBJ2-7	CSARDMASGGGEQYF
.	TRBV5-1	TRBJ1-1	CASSGGEMNTEAFF
.	TRBV10-3	TRBJ2-1	CAISEEDNEQFF
TRBD2	TRBV20-1	TRBJ2-4	CSAYLAENIQYF
TRBD1	TRBV5-1	TRBJ1-4	CASSPGQVEEKLFF
.	TRBV20-1	TRBJ2-3	CSPKAAGKDTQYF
.	TRBV3-1	TRBJ2-1	CASSRARGNEQFF
.	TRBV11-2	TRBJ2-5	CASTYREPSGAQYF
.	TRBV6-5	TRBJ1-4	CASRWARGIEKLFF
.	TRBV20-1	TRBJ2-4	CSASNVLMAKNIQYF
.	TRBV5-1	TRBJ2-1	CASSGGTPRAHNEQFF
.	TRBV21-1	TRBJ2-4	CASSKASGGAENIQYF
.	TRBV7-9	TRBJ2-4	CAASSATKNIQYF
.	TRBV5-1	TRBJ2-2	CASSLGSGDTGELFF
.	TRBV12-3/TRBV12-4	TRBJ2-5	CASSFGSLRGEEFF
TRBD1	TRBV30	TRBJ1-4	CAWRTTGGRKLFF
.	TRBV30	TRBJ2-7	CAWNNGIPYEQYF
TRBD1	TRBV14	TRBJ2-7	CASSQDWTGEHEQYF
.	TRBV5-1	TRBJ2-7	CASSLAGGPRGYEQYF
.	TRBV10-3	TRBJ2-5	CATDSREHKTQYF
.	TRBV2	TRBJ2-1	CASRTGTSGGNEQFF